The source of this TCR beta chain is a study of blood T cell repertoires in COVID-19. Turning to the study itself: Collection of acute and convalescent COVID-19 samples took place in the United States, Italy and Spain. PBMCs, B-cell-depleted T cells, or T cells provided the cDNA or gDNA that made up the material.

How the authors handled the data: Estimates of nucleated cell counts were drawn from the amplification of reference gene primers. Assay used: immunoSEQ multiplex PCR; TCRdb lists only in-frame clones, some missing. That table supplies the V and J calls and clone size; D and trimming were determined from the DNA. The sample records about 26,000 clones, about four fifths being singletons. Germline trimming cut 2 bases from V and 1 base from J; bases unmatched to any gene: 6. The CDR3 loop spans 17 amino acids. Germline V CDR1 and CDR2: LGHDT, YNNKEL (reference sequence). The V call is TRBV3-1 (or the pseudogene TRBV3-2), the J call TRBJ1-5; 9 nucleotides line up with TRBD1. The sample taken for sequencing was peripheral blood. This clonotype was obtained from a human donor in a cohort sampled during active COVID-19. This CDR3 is CASSQNLQGASNQPQHF. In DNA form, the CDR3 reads TGTGCCAGCAGCCAAAACCTACAGGGGGCGAGCAATCAGCCCCAGCATTTT.